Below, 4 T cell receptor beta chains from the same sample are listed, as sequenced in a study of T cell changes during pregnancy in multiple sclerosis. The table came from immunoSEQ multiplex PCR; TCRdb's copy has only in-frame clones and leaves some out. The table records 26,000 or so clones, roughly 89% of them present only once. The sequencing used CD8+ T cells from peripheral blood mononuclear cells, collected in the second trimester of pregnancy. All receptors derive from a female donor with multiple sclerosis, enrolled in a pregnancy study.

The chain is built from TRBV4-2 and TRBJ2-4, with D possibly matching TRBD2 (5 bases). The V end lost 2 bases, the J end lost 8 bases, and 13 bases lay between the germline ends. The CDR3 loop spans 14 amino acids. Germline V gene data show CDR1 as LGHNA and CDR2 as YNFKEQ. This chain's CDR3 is CASSQPGSKDIQYF. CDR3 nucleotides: TGTGCCAGCAGCCAACCGGGGTCTAAAGACATTCAGTACTTC.

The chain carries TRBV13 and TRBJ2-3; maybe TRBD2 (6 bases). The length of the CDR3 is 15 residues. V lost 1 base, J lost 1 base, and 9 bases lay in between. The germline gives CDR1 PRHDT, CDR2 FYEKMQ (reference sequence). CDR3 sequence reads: CASSLVADGTDTQYF. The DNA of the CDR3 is TGTGCCAGCAGCTTAGTAGCGGATGGCACAGATACGCAGTATTTT.

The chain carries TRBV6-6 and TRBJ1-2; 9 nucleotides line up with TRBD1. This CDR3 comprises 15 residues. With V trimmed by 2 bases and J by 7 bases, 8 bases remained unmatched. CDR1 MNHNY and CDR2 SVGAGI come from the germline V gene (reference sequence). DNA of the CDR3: TGTGCCAGCAGTTACACTTACGGGACAGGGTTTGGCTACACCTTC. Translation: CASSYTYGTGFGYTF.

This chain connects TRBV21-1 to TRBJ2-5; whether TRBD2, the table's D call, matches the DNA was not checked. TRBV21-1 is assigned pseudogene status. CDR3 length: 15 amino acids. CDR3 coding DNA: TGTGCCTGTCCCGACCTAGCGGGAGTTCGAGAGACCCAGTACTTC. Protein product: CACPDLAGVRETQYF.